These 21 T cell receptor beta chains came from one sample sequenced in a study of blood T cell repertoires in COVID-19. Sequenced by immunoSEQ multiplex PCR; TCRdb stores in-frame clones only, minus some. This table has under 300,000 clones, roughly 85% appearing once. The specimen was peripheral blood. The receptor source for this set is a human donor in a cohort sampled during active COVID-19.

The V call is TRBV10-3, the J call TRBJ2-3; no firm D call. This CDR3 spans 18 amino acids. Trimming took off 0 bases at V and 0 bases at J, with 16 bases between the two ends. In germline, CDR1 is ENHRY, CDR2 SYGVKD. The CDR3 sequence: CAISESLRSGASTDTQYF. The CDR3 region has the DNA TGTGCCATCAGTGAGTCTCTTCGGAGTGGCGCTAGCACAGATACGCAGTATTTT.

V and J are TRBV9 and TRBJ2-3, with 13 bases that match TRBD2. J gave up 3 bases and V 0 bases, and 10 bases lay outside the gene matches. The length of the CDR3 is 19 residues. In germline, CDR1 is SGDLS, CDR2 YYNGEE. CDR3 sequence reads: CASSVDFPGTSGVTDTQYF. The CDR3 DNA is TGTGCCAGCAGCGTAGATTTCCCCGGGACTAGCGGGGTTACAGATACGCAGTATTTT.

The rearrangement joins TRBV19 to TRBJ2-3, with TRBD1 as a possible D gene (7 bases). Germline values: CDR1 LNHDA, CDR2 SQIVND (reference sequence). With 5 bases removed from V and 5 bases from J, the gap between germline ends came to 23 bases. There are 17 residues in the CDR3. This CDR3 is CASSYRGSGPKIDTQYF. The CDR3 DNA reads TGTGCCAGTAGTTACAGGGGAAGCGGGCCCAAAATAGATACGCAGTATTTT.

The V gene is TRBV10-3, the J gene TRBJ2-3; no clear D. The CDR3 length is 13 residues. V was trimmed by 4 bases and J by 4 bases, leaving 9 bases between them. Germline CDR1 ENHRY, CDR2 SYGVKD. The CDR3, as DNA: TGTGCCATCAGTGTAAACTCCCCAGATACGCAGTATTTT. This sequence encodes CAISVNSPDTQYF.

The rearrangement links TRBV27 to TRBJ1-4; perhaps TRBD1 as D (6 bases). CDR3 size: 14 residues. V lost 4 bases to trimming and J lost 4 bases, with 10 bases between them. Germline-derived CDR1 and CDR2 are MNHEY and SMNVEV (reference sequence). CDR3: CASSYQGNNEKLFF. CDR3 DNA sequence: TGTGCCAGCAGTTACCAGGGGAATAATGAAAAACTGTTTTTT. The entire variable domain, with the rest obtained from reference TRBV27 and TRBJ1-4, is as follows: EAQVTQNPRYLITVTGKKLTVTCSQNMNHEYMSWYRQDPGLGLRQIYYSMNVEVTDKGDVPEGYKVSRKEKRNFPLILESPSPNQTSLYFCASSYQGNNEKLFFGSGTQLSVL.

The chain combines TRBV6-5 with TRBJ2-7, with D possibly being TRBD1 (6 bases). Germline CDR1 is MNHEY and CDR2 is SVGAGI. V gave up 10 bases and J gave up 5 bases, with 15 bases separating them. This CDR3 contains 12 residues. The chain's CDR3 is CATRDIMHEQYF. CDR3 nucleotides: TGTGCCACCCGGGACATTATGCACGAGCAGTACTTC.

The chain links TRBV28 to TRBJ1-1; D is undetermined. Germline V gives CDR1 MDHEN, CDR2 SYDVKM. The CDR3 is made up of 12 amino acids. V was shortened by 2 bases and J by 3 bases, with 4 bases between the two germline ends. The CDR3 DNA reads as TGTGCCAGCAGTTTAGTAGACACTGAAGCTTTCTTT. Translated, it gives CASSLVDTEAFF.

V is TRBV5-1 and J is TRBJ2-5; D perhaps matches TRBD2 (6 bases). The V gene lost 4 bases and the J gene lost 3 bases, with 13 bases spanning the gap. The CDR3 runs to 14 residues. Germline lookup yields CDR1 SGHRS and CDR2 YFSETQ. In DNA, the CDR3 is TGCGCCAGCAGCGGAGGGAGATTTAAAGAGACCCAGTACTTC. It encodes CASSGGRFKETQYF. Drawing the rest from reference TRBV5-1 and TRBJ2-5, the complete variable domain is KAGVTQTPRYLIKTRGQQVTLSCSPISGHRSVSWYQQTPGQGLQFLFEYFSETQRNKGNFPGRFSGRQFSNSRSEMNVSTLELGDSALYLCASSGGRFKETQYFGPGTRLLVL.

The CDR3 nucleotides are TGTGCCAGCAGCCGATTAGCGGGAGGACTTCTCAATGAGCAGTTCTTC. It is translated as CASSRLAGGLLNEQFF. This chain joins TRBV3-1 (or the pseudogene TRBV3-2) and TRBJ2-1, with 10 bases aligning to TRBD2. This CDR3 comprises 16 residues. V shed 4 bases, J shed 6 bases, and the junction held 9 bases outside the gene matches. CDR1 is LGHDT and CDR2 is YNNKEL in the germline V gene (reference sequence).

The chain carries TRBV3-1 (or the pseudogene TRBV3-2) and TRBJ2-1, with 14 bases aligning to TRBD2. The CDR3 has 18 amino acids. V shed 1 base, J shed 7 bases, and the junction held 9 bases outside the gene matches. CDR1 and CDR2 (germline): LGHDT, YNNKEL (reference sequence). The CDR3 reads CASSQGRLAGGRGNEQFF. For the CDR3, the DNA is TGTGCCAGCAGCCAAGGCAGACTAGCGGGAGGGCGCGGGAATGAGCAGTTCTTC.

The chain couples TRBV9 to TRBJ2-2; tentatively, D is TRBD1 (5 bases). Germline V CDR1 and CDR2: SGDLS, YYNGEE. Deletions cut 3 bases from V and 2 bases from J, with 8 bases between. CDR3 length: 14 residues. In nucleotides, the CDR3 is TGTGCCAGCAGCGCACAGGCTAACACCGGGGAGCTGTTTTTT. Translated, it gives CASSAQANTGELFF.

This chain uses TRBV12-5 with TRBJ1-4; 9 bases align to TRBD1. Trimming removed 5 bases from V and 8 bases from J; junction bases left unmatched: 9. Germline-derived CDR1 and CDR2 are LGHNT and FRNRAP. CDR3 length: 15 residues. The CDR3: CASGPPGTGHEKLFF. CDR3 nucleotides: TGTGCTAGTGGTCCCCCCGGGACAGGGCACGAAAAACTGTTTTTT.

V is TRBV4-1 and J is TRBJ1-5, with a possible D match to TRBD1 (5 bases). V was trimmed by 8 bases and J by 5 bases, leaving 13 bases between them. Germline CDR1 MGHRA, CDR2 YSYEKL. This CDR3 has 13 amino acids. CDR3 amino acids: CASAGQVDQPQHF. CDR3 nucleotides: TGCGCCAGCGCGGGGCAAGTTGATCAGCCCCAGCATTTT.

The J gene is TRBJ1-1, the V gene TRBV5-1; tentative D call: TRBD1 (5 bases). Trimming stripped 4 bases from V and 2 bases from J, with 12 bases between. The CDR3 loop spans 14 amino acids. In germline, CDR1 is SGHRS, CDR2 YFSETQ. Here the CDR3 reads CASSPMGLNTEAFF. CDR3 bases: TGCGCCAGCAGCCCGATGGGACTTAACACTGAAGCTTTCTTT. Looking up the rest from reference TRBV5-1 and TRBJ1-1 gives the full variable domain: KAGVTQTPRYLIKTRGQQVTLSCSPISGHRSVSWYQQTPGQGLQFLFEYFSETQRNKGNFPGRFSGRQFSNSRSEMNVSTLELGDSALYLCASSPMGLNTEAFFGQGTRLTVV.

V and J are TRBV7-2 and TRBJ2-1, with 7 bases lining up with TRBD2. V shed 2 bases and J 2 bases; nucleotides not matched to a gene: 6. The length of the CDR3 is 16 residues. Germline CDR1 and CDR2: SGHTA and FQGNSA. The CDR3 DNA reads TGTGCCAGCAGCTTAATATCCGGGAGGACCTACAATGAGCAGTTCTTC. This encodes CASSLISGRTYNEQFF.

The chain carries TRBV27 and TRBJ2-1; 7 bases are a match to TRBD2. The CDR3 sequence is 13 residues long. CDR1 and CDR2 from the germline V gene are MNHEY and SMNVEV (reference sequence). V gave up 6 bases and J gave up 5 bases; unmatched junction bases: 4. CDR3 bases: TGTGCCAGCAGCCCTGGGACTAACAATGAGCAGTTCTTC. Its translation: CASSPGTNNEQFF.

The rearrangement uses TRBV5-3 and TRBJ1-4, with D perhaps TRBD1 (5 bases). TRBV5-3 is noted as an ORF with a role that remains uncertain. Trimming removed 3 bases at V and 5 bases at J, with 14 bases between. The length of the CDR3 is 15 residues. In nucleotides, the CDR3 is TGTGCCAGAAGCTCCCGCGGGACCGTGAATGAAAAACTGTTTTTT. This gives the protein CARSSRGTVNEKLFF.

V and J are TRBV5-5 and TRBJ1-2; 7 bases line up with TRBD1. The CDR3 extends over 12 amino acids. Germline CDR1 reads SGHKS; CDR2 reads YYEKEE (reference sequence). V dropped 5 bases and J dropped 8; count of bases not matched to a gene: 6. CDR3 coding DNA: TGTGCCAGCAGACAGACAGGGAGCGGCTACACCTTC. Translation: CASRQTGSGYTF.

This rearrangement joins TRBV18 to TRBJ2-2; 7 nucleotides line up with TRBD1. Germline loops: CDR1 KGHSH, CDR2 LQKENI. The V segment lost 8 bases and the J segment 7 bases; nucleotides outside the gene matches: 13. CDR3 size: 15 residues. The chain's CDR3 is CASQPRQGIGGELFF. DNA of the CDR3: TGTGCCAGCCAACCTAGACAGGGCATCGGCGGGGAGCTGTTTTTT.

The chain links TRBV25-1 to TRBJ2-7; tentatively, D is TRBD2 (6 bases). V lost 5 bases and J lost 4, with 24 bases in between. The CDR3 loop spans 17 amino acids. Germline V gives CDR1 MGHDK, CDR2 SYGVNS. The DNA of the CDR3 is TGTGCCAGCAGTCGTACGGTCAGGCGGAGGGCTTTTTACGAGCAGTACTTC. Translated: CASSRTVRRRAFYEQYF.

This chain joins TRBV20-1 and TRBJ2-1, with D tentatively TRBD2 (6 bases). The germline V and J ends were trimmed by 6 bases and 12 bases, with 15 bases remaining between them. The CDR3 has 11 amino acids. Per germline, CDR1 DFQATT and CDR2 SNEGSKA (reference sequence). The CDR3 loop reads CSASGTASQFF. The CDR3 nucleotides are TGCAGTGCATCCGGGACTGCCTCGCAGTTCTTC.